The count of the clone carrying this TCR beta chain is one. The antigen is unknown. The data derive from a study of shared clonotypes between healthy human individuals. CDR1 is SGDLS and CDR2 is YYNGEE in the germline V gene. CDR3 length: 14 amino acids. V was clipped by 3 bases and J by 9 bases, with 16 bases between them. Study outcomes and limitations: Naive subsets generally exceeded memory subsets in estimated richness.

Division of CD4+ cells produced a CD45RA+ naive subset and a CD45RA-negative memory subset. The authors split each subset's genomic DNA evenly across several immunoSEQ plates. How the authors handled the data: Filtering differed, since immunoSEQ gave only junction sequences and no quality scores. The table came from immunoSEQ multiplex PCR; TCRdb's copy has only in-frame clones and leaves some out. V, J and clone size are those of that table, while D and trimming were read from the DNA. The sample has 2.3 million or so clones, just over 90% seen once; the top ten hold 0.39%. Sequenced sample: naive CD4+ T cells from PBMCs. Sample subset: CD45RA+ positively selected. This sequence was found in a man aged 18 to 30 in good health. Some clones in this sample may be carry-over from other donors' samples. The rearrangement uses TRBV9 and TRBJ2-1; D possibly corresponds to TRBD2 (5 bases). The CDR3 is CASSARLPSIEQFF. The CDR3 nucleotides read TGTGCCAGCAGCGCTCGACTACCGTCAATTGAGCAGTTCTTC.